Below, 22 T cell receptor beta chains from the same sample are listed, as sequenced in a study of blood T cells in healthy people across ages. Primed by a sample-barcoded 5' primer and a J-beta primer mix, a second PCR proceeded for roughly 6 to 12 cycles. TCRdb re-called the 5' RACE reads through MiXCR, storing one row per CDR3 protein. The data hold over 600,000 distinct CDR3 sequences, with roughly three fifths observed a single time. Sample: blood. These receptors originate from a man in his forties in good health.

This clonotype has only a few counts. This sequence joins TRBV6-5 and TRBJ1-2; weak D call: TRBD1 (6 bases). Germline values: CDR1 MNHEY, CDR2 SVGAGI. The V gene lost 6 bases and the J gene lost 4 bases, with 15 bases spanning the gap. The CDR3 is 14 amino acids. The CDR3 loop is CASRPDRTTYGYTF. Here the CDR3 DNA reads TGTGCCAGCAGGCCCGACAGGACGACCTATGGCTACACCTTC.

The V and J genes are TRBV12-3 or TRBV12-4 and TRBJ1-1; 7 nucleotides match TRBD1. The CDR3 is 13 amino acids. Trimming at V came to 6 bases and at J to 5 bases, leaving 6 bases not matched to a gene. Written as DNA, the CDR3 is TGTGCCAGCAGGCGACAGGGAGGGACTGAAGCTTTCTTT. It specifies CASRRQGGTEAFF.

There are a few counts of this clonotype. The chain couples TRBV29-1 to TRBJ2-7, with D uncertain. V gave up 8 bases and J gave up 0 bases, with 20 bases separating them. CDR3 size: 15 residues. Germline-derived CDR1 and CDR2 are SQVTM and ANQGSEA. The CDR3 region has the DNA TGCAGCCCAAGCTCCCCAGGCCCCCTCTCCTACGAGCAGTACTTC. It translates to CSPSSPGPLSYEQYF.

This clonotype has more than one count but fewer than ten. This rearrangement joins TRBV5-1 to TRBJ2-4, with TRBD2 as a possible D gene (6 bases). V was shortened by 4 bases and J by 8 bases, with 19 bases between the two germline ends. In germline, CDR1 is SGHRS, CDR2 YFSETQ. The CDR3 runs 15 residues. The CDR3: CASSPTGEPPHIQYF. CDR3 DNA: TGCGCCAGCAGCCCGACGGGGGAACCGCCGCACATTCAGTACTTC.

This clonotype was seen a few times. J is TRBJ2-1 and V is TRBV29-1; 11 bases are shared with TRBD2. Germline V lookup: CDR1 SQVTM, CDR2 ANQGSEA. V shed 3 bases and J 0 bases; nucleotides not matched to a gene: 1. The CDR3 covers 15 residues. Written as DNA, the CDR3 is TGCAGCGTTGAGGGACTAGCGGCCTCCTACAATGAGCAGTTCTTC. This sequence encodes CSVEGLAASYNEQFF.

This clonotype was picked up a small number of times. The chain combines TRBV11-3 with TRBJ2-3; possibly TRBD2 for D (7 bases). Germline CDR1 and CDR2: SGHNT and YENEEA. Trimming stripped 0 bases from V and 5 bases from J, with 15 bases between. CDR3 length equals 16 residues. The CDR3 region is CASSLEGWGGGDTQYF. CDR3 nucleotides: TGTGCCAGCAGCTTAGAAGGATGGGGGGGCGGAGATACGCAGTATTTT.

Notes on this clonotype: Relative to the germline gene, one junction end is altered; a read error may explain this. The V call is TRBV4-1, the J call TRBJ2-7; the D is unclear. The CDR3 sequence is 13 residues long. The V gene's germline CDR1 is MGHRA and CDR2 YSYEKL. This CDR3 reads CAGSPGLTYEQYF. Here the CDR3 DNA reads TGCGCCGGCAGCCCCGGCCTTACCTACGAGCAGTACTTC.

The chain employs TRBV12-3 or TRBV12-4 and TRBJ2-1; 7 bases fit TRBD2. The CDR3 sequence is 16 residues long. Unmatched junction bases numbered 21, after V lost 6 bases and J lost 13 bases. CDR3 amino acids: CASRQPPASGEETQFF. The CDR3 DNA sequence: TGTGCCAGCAGACAGCCCCCAGCTAGCGGTGAGGAGACCCAGTTCTTC.

The chain is built from TRBV20-1 and TRBJ1-2; 7 bases match TRBD1. The CDR3 totals 12 residues. V was pared by 5 bases and J by 6 bases, with 6 bases of the junction left unmatched. Germline V gives CDR1 DFQATT, CDR2 SNEGSKA (reference sequence). The CDR3 loop reads CSASITGDGYTF. The CDR3 nucleotides read TGCAGTGCTTCTATCACAGGGGATGGCTACACCTTC.

This sequence joins TRBV4-1 and TRBJ1-2, with TRBD1 as a possible D gene (6 bases). The CDR3 has 17 amino acids. CDR1 and CDR2 (germline): MGHRA, YSYEKL. V lost 1 base to trimming and J lost 8 bases, with 23 bases between them. This CDR3 is CASSQVGTRNLPGGYTF. The DNA for the CDR3 is TGCGCCAGCAGCCAAGTCGGGACAAGGAACCTCCCGGGCGGCTACACCTTC.

As DNA, the CDR3 is TGCAGTGCTCAACAGGGTAAAGAGACCCAGTTCTTC. Encoded protein: CSAQQGKETQFF. The chain links TRBV20-1 to TRBJ2-1; TRBD1 is a possible D gene (6 bases). There are 12 residues in the CDR3. CDR1 is DFQATT and CDR2 is SNEGSKA in the germline V gene (reference sequence). Trimming pared 5 bases from V and 13 bases from J, leaving 18 bases between.

The table lists this clonotype with a count of one. The V and J genes are TRBV7-2 and TRBJ1-2; 8 bases map to TRBD1. CDR3 size: 14 residues. The V gene's germline CDR1 is SGHTA and CDR2 FQGNSA. Trimming at V came to 4 bases and at J to 8 bases, leaving 9 bases not matched to a gene. CDR3 coding DNA: TGTGCCAGCAGCTCCCAGGGGGCGCGGGAGGGCTACACCTTC. It codes for CASSSQGAREGYTF.

About this clonotype: A read error may account for a junction end that differs from germline. The chain is built from TRBV4-1 and TRBJ2-5, with 8 bases lining up with TRBD2. CDR1 is MGHRA, CDR2 YSYEKL, per germline. The CDR3 extends over 15 amino acids. CDR3 DNA sequence: TGCGCCGGCAGCCCGGGGGGGTCCCCTCAAGAGACCCAGTACTTC. Translation gives CAGSPGGSPQETQYF.

V gene TRBV29-1 combines with J gene TRBJ1-2; maybe TRBD1 (6 bases). Germline V gene sequence: CDR1 SQVTM, CDR2 ANQGSEA. Between the trimmed V and J ends, which lost 2 bases and 0 bases, there was a span of 13 bases. The CDR3 is 15 residues long. This CDR3 reads CSVERGAQSNYGYTF. The CDR3 DNA reads as TGCAGCGTTGAAAGGGGGGCGCAGTCTAACTATGGCTACACCTTC.

The rearrangement uses TRBV7-6 and TRBJ1-6; D is perhaps TRBD1 (5 bases). V shed 1 base and J shed 5 bases, with 9 bases lying between them. The CDR3 covers 15 residues. The germline gives CDR1 SGHVS, CDR2 FNYEAQ. The CDR3 spells CASSLVDSNNSPLHF. CDR3 in DNA: TGTGCCAGCAGCTTAGTCGACAGCAATAATTCACCCCTCCACTTT. Based on the CDR3 plus reference TRBV7-6 and TRBJ1-6, the full variable domain is GAGVSQSPRYKVTKRGQDVALRCDPISGHVSLYWYRQALGQGPEFLTYFNYEAQQDKSGLPNDRFSAERPEGSISTLTIQRTEQRDSAMYRCASSLVDSNNSPLHFGNGTRLTVT.

This clonotype was counted a few times. CDR3 loop: CAISARTGTGDEQYF. The CDR3 region has the DNA TGTGCCATCAGCGCAAGAACCGGGACAGGGGACGAGCAGTACTTC. The J gene is TRBJ2-7, the V gene TRBV10-3, with 10 bases fitting TRBD1. The CDR3 spans 15 residues. Germline CDR1 is ENHRY and CDR2 is SYGVKD. The trim removed 6 bases at V and 5 bases at J, leaving 10 bases unmatched.

This chain links TRBV7-9 with TRBJ2-3, with D possibly TRBD1 on 5 matching bases. CDR1 is SEHNR, CDR2 FQNEAQ, per germline (reference sequence). Trimming removed 5 bases from V and 2 bases from J, with 14 bases in between. This CDR3 is built from 15 residues. The CDR3 region is CASSPITGATDTQYF. CDR3 nucleotide sequence: TGTGCCAGCAGCCCAATAACAGGAGCCACAGATACGCAGTATTTT.

The V gene is TRBV5-1, the J gene TRBJ1-2; TRBD1 aligns across 9 bases. The CDR3 is 17 amino acids. CDR1 is SGHRS and CDR2 is YFSETQ in the germline V gene. The junction had 12 bases not matched to a gene; V was cut back by 0 bases and J by 6 bases. This chain's CDR3 is CASSLVVVGDRADGYTF. CDR3 DNA: TGCGCCAGCAGCTTGGTGGTTGTCGGGGACAGGGCGGATGGCTACACCTTC.

This chain links TRBV9 with TRBJ2-7, with 7 positions matching TRBD1. The CDR3 consists of 15 residues. J lost 10 bases, V lost 4 bases, and 17 bases had no gene match. CDR1 and CDR2 (germline): SGDLS, YYNGEE. CDR3 nucleotide sequence: TGTGCCAGCAGCAGCGGACAGGCGTCTACGGACGTTCAGTACTTC. Its translation is CASSSGQASTDVQYF.

This clonotype was detected a few times. This rearrangement joins TRBV27 to TRBJ2-7, with 9 bases fitting TRBD2. Unmatched junction bases numbered 9, after V lost 4 bases and J lost 5 bases. CDR3 length equals 15 residues. Germline V gives CDR1 MNHEY, CDR2 SMNVEV (reference sequence). CDR3 residues: CASSSGVAGVNEQYF. In DNA, the CDR3 is TGTGCCAGCAGTTCCGGAGTAGCGGGAGTAAACGAGCAGTACTTC.

In this sample, this clonotype turned up a few times. The CDR3 bases are TGTGCCAGCAGTTTATTGGCGGGAGAGGGAACAGATACGCAGTATTTT. Its translation: CASSLLAGEGTDTQYF. This chain uses TRBV27 with TRBJ2-3; TRBD2 matches at 7 bases. The V gene's germline CDR1 is MNHEY and CDR2 SMNVEV (reference sequence). J gave up 3 bases and V 1 base, and 7 bases lay outside the gene matches. The CDR3 spans 16 residues.

The sample holds many counts of this clonotype. The chain couples TRBV4-1 to TRBJ2-7; D call uncertain. Germline CDR1 and CDR2: MGHRA and YSYEKL. The CDR3 spans 14 residues. The V end lost 1 base, the J end lost 6 bases, and 13 bases lay between the germline ends. CDR3 sequence reads: CASSQVTFRGEQYF. The CDR3 DNA follows: TGCGCCAGCAGCCAAGTAACCTTTCGAGGCGAGCAGTACTTC.